The 17 T cell receptor beta chains below all came from one sample that was sequenced in a study of cytomegalovirus exposure and HLA in healthy donors. PCR used 60 Vbeta primers and 13 Jbeta primers. Generated by immunoSEQ multiplex PCR, the TCRdb table keeps only in-frame clones and is missing some. This table has around 200,000 clones, around 84% appearing once. Sample: PBMCs. The origin of the receptors is a girl aged 2 to 10 in good health and CMV-seropositive.

In DNA form, the CDR3 reads TGTGCCAGCAGCTTGTGGGACATTAACTATGGCTACACCTTC. Translated: CASSLWDINYGYTF. The V gene is TRBV5-6, the J gene TRBJ1-2; possible D gene TRBD1, 6 bases. Germline V lookup: CDR1 SGHDT, CDR2 YYEEEE. V dropped 1 base and J dropped 1 base, with 8 bases sitting between them. The CDR3 has 14 residues.

The chain uses TRBV4-1 and TRBJ2-1; D might be TRBD2 (6 bases). The V end was cut by 4 bases, the J end by 10 bases, with 8 bases between. The CDR3 consists of 11 residues. Germline CDR1 reads MGHRA; CDR2 reads YSYEKL. Here the CDR3 DNA reads TGCGCCAGCAGCCCAGGACTAGAGCAGTTCTTC. This encodes CASSPGLEQFF.

The V gene is TRBV4-1, the J gene TRBJ1-2, with 10 bases lining up with TRBD1. The CDR3 extends over 16 amino acids. J gave up 8 bases and V 3 bases, and 12 bases lay outside the gene matches. Per the germline V gene, CDR1 is MGHRA and CDR2 is YSYEKL. The CDR3 loop reads CASSQPFRTGGRGYTF. The CDR3 region has the DNA TGCGCCAGCAGCCAGCCTTTCCGGACAGGGGGACGGGGCTACACCTTC.

This clone appeared a single time. The genes are TRBV7-4 and TRBJ1-2; 7 positions match TRBD1. From germline, CDR1 is SGHVT and CDR2 SQSDAQ. The CDR3 runs to 17 residues. The ends lost 1 base at V and 4 bases at J; junction bases unmatched: 12. The CDR3, as DNA: TGTGCCAGCAGCTTAGGAGAGGGGACAGTGCCTCCCTATGGCTACACCTTC. This sequence encodes CASSLGEGTVPPYGYTF.

This clone was seen a handful of times. The chain links TRBV5-1 to TRBJ1-1; D is unclear. Per germline, CDR1 SGHRS and CDR2 YFSETQ. V was trimmed by 0 bases and J by 5 bases, leaving 11 bases between them. The CDR3 consists of 14 residues. The CDR3 reads CASSLGGLDTEAFF. CDR3 coding DNA: TGCGCCAGCAGCTTGGGAGGGCTGGATACTGAAGCTTTCTTT.

This chain links TRBV19 with TRBJ1-2; a possible D gene is TRBD1 (5 bases). Germline assignment: CDR1 LNHDA and CDR2 SQIVND (reference sequence). Trimming removed 9 bases at V and 1 base at J, with 18 bases between. There are 15 residues in the CDR3. Here the CDR3 DNA reads TGTGCCAGGCCCCTAACAGGTGAGTTTAACTATGGCTACACCTTC. Its translation is CARPLTGEFNYGYTF.

The gene calls are TRBV19 and TRBJ1-1; 8 bases fit TRBD1. V was clipped by 3 bases and J by 4 bases; unmatched bases: 7. CDR1 is LNHDA and CDR2 is SQIVND in the germline V gene (reference sequence). The CDR3 is made up of 15 amino acids. The CDR3 loop reads CASSIRIDRGTEAFF. CDR3 DNA: TGTGCCAGTAGTATTCGGATCGACAGGGGCACTGAAGCTTTCTTT.

This clone was found a few times. The chain combines TRBV5-1 with TRBJ1-1; D may be TRBD1 (6 bases). Trimming left V 4 bases short and J 4 bases short, with 14 bases between. Germline V gene data show CDR1 as SGHRS and CDR2 as YFSETQ. This CDR3 is 14 amino acids long. The CDR3 DNA sequence: TGCGCCAGCAGCGCACAGGGAAGGGGCACTGAAGCTTTCTTT. This gives the protein CASSAQGRGTEAFF.

The chain has TRBV30 and TRBJ2-1, with TRBD2 as a possible D gene (5 bases). The CDR3 totals 16 residues. Germline CDR1 is GTSNPN and CDR2 is SVGIG (reference sequence). Trimming cost V 0 bases and J 6 bases, with 18 bases left between them. CDR3 in DNA: TGTGCCTGGAGTGTACTTGGGAGCACCGAATCCAATGAGCAGTTCTTC. It specifies CAWSVLGSTESNEQFF.

This chain connects TRBV7-3 to TRBJ2-1, with 10 positions matching TRBD2. CDR3 length: 17 residues. V lost 2 bases to trimming and J lost 2 bases; unmatched junction nucleotides: 6. Germline V CDR1 and CDR2: SGHTA, FQGTGA. In DNA form, the CDR3 reads TGTGCCAGCAGCTTATCCCCGAGCGGGAGGGCCTACAATGAGCAGTTCTTC. It is translated as CASSLSPSGRAYNEQFF.

The J gene is TRBJ1-1, the V gene TRBV14; D is possibly TRBD1 (6 bases). CDR1 and CDR2 from the germline V gene are SGHDN and FVKESK. The V end was cut by 4 bases, the J end by 0 bases, with 12 bases between. The CDR3 sequence is 15 residues long. For the CDR3, the DNA is TGTGCCAGCAGCCCGGGGGGCAAGCTGAACACTGAAGCTTTCTTT. Its protein product is CASSPGGKLNTEAFF.

The chain recombines TRBV30 with TRBJ1-1; 9 bases agree with TRBD1. With 3 bases clipped from V and 8 bases from J, the junction kept 4 bases outside the gene matches. The CDR3 loop spans 12 amino acids. Germline CDR1 GTSNPN, CDR2 SVGIG (reference sequence). CDR3: CAWSQDRGEAFF. The CDR3 coding sequence is TGTGCCTGGAGCCAGGACAGGGGAGAAGCTTTCTTT.

The chain combines TRBV2 with TRBJ1-5; D is unclear. The CDR3 totals 13 residues. The V end lost 1 base, the J end lost 4 bases, and 5 bases lay between the germline ends. Germline CDR1 SNHLY, CDR2 FYNNEI. Here the CDR3 DNA reads TGTGCCAGCAGTGAAGGGACTAATCAGCCCCAGCATTTT. Translating it yields CASSEGTNQPQHF.

The chain has TRBV5-6 and TRBJ1-3, with D perhaps matching TRBD1 (5 bases). V gave up 0 bases and J gave up 2 bases, with 9 bases separating them. This CDR3 spans 15 amino acids. From germline, CDR1 is SGHDT and CDR2 YYEEEE. DNA of the CDR3: TGTGCCAGCAGCTTGGACTCGGGGGCTGGAAACACCATATATTTT. Its translation is CASSLDSGAGNTIYF.

This clone was recorded a few times. The chain combines TRBV7-3 with TRBJ2-7; D is unclear. The V end lost 5 bases, the J end lost 6 bases, and 11 bases lay between the germline ends. Germline CDR1 reads SGHTA; CDR2 reads FQGTGA. This CDR3 has 12 amino acids. The CDR3 protein is CASSPSSGEQYF. DNA of the CDR3: TGTGCCAGCAGCCCGAGTTCGGGCGAGCAGTACTTC.

Remarks on this clone: One end of the junction varies from germline; a read error may be responsible. The rearrangement joins TRBV6-1 to TRBJ2-6, with D possibly being TRBD1 (5 bases). This CDR3 comprises 16 residues. From germline, CDR1 is MNHNS and CDR2 SASEGT. CDR3 residues: CASREDRYSGANVLTF. CDR3 nucleotide sequence: TGTGCCAGCAGGGAAGACAGATACTCTGGGGCCAACGTCCTGACTTTC.

The chain uses TRBV19 and TRBJ1-2; no firm D call. Trimming shortened V by 3 bases and J by 8 bases, and 19 bases separated the two germline ends. Germline CDR1 and CDR2: LNHDA and SQIVND (reference sequence). This CDR3 is built from 15 residues. The CDR3: CASSIPAEGRVGYTF. DNA for the CDR3: TGTGCCAGTAGTATTCCGGCGGAAGGTCGGGTCGGCTACACCTTC.